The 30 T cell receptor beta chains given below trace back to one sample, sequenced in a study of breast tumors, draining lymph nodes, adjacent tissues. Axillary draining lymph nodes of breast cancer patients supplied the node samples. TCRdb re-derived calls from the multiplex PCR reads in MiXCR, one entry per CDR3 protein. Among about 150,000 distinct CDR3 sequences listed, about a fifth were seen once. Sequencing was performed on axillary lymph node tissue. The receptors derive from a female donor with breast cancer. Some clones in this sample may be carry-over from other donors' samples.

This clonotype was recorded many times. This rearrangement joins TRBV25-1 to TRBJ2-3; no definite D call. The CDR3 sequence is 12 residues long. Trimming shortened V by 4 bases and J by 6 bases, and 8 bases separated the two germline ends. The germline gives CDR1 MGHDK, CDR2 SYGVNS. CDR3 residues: CASSGSVDTQYF. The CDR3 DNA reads TGTGCCAGCAGTGGGAGTGTGGATACGCAGTATTTT.

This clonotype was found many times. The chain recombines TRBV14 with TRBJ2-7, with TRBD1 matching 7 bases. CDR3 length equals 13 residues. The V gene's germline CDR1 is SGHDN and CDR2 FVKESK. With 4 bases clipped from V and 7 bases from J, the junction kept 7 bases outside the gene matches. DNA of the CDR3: TGTGCCAGCAGCCGACAGGGATCGAGTGAGCAGTACTTC. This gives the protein CASSRQGSSEQYF.

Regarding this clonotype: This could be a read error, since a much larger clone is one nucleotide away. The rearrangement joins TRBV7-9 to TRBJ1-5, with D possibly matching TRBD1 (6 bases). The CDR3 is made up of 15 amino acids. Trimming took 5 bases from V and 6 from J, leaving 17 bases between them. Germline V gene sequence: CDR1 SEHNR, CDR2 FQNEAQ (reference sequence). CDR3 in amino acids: CASSLARGMSQPQHF. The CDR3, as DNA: TGTGCCAGCAGCCTCGCCAGGGGCATGTCTCAGCCCCAGCATTTT.

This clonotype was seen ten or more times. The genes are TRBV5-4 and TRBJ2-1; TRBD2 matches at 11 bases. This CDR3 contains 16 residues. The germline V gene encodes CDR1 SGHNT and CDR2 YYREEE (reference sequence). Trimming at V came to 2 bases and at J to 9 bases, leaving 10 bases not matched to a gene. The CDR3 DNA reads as TGTGCCAGCAGCTTTGGGGAGCTAGCGGGAGGCTTTGAGCAGTTCTTC. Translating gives CASSFGELAGGFEQFF.

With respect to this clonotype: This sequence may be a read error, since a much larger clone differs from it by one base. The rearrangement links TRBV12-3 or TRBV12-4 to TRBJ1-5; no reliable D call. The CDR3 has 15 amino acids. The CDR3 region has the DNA TGTGCCAGCAGTTTCGAGGCGGCCGCTAATCGGCCCCAGCATTTT. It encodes CASSFEAAANRPQHF.

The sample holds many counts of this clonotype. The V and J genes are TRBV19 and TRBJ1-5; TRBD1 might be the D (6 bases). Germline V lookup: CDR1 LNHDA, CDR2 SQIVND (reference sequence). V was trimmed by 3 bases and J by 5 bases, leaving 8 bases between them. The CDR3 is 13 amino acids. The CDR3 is CASSMDSYQPQHF. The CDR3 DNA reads TGTGCCAGTAGTATGGACAGTTATCAGCCCCAGCATTTT. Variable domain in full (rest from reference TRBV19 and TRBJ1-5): DGGITQSPKYLFRKEGQNVTLSCEQNLNHDAMYWYRQDPGQGLRLIYYSQIVNDFQKGDIAEGYSVSREKKESFPLTVTSAQKNPTAFYLCASSMDSYQPQHFGDGTRLSIL.

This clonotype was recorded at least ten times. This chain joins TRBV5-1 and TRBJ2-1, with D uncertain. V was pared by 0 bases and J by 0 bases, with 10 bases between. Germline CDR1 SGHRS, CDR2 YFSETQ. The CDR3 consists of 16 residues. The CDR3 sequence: CASSLGSGYSYNEQFF. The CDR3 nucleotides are TGCGCCAGCAGCTTGGGATCCGGTTACTCCTACAATGAGCAGTTCTTC. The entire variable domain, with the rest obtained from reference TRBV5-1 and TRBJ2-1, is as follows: KAGVTQTPRYLIKTRGQQVTLSCSPISGHRSVSWYQQTPGQGLQFLFEYFSETQRNKGNFPGRFSGRQFSNSRSEMNVSTLELGDSALYLCASSLGSGYSYNEQFFGPGTRLTVL.

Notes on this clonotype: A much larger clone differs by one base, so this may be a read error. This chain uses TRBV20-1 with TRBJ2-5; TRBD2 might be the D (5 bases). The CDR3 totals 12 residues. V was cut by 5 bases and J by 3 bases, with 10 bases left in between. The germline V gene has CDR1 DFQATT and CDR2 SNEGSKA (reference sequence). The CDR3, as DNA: TGCAGTGCTTCCCCAGCGGAAGAGACCCAGTACTTC. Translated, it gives CSASPAEETQYF.

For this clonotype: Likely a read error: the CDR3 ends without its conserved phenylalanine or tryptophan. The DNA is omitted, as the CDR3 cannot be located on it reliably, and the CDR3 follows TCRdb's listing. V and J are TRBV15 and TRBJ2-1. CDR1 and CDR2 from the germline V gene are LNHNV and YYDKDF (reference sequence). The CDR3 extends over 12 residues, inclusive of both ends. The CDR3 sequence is CATSPAYNEQSL.

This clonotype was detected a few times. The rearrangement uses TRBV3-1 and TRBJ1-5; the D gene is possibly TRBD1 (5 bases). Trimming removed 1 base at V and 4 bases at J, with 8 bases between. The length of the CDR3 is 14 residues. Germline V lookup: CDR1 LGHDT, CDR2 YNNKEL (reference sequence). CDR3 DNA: TGTGCCAGCAGCCAAGGCCGGGGGAATCAGCCCCAGCATTTT. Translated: CASSQGRGNQPQHF.

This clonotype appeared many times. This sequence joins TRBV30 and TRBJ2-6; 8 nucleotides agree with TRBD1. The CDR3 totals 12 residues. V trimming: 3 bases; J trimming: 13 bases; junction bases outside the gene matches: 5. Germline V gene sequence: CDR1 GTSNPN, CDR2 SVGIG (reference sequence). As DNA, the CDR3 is TGTGCCTGGAGCGGACAGGGATTAGTCCTGACTTTC. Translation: CAWSGQGLVLTF.

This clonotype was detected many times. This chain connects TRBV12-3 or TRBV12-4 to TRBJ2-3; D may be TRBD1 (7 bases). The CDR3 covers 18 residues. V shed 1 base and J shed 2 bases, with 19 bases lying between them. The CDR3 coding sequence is TGTGCCAGCAGTTTAGGTTTTGGGGGGACAGAAGACACAGATACGCAGTATTTT. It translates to CASSLGFGGTEDTDTQYF.

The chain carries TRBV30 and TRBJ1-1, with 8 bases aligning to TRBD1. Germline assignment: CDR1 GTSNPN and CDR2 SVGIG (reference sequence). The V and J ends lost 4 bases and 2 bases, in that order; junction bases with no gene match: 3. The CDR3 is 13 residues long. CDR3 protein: CAWTGQANTEAFF. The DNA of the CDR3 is TGTGCCTGGACGGGACAGGCAAACACTGAAGCTTTCTTT.

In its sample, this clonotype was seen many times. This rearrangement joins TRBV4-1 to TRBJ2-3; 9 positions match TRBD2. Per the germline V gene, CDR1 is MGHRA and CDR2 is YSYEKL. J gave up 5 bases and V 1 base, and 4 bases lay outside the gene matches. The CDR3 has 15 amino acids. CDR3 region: CASSQGSSGIDTQYF. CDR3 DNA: TGCGCCAGCAGCCAAGGATCTAGCGGGATAGATACGCAGTATTTT.

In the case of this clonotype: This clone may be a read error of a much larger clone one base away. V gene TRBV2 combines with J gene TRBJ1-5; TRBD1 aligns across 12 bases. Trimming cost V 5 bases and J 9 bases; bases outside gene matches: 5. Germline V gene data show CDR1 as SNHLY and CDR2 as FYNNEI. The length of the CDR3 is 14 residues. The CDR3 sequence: CASSRGQGARPQHF. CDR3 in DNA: TGTGCCAGCAGTCGGGGACAGGGGGCGCGGCCCCAGCATTTT.

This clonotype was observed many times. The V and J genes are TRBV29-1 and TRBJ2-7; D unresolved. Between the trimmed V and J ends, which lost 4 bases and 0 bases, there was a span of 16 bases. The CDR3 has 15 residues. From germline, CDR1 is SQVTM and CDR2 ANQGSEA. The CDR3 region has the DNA TGCAGCGTTGTACCCCAAGGCCGAGGCTCCTACGAGCAGTACTTC. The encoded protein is CSVVPQGRGSYEQYF.

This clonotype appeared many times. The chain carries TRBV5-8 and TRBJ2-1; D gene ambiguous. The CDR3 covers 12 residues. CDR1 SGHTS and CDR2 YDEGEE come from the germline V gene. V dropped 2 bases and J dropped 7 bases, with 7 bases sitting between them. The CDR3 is CASSFGWNEQFF. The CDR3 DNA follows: TGTGCCAGCAGCTTCGGTTGGAATGAGCAGTTCTTC.

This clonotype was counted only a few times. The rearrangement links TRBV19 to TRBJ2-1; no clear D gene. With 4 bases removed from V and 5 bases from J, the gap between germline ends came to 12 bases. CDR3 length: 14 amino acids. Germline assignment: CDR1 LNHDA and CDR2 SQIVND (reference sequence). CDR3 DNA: TGTGCCAGTAGTAATCCCGGACGGCACAATGAGCAGTTCTTC. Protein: CASSNPGRHNEQFF.

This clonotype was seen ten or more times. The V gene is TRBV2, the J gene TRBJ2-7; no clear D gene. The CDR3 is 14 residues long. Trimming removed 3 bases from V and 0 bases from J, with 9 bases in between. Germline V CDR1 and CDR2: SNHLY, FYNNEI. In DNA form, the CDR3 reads TGTGCCAGCAGTGATTCCAGAAGCTCCTACGAGCAGTACTTC. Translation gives CASSDSRSSYEQYF. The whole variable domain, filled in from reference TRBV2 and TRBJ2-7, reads EPEVTQTPSHQVTQMGQEVILRCVPISNHLYFYWYRQILGQKVEFLVSFYNNEISEKSEIFDDQFSVERPDGSNFTLKIRSTKLEDSAMYFCASSDSRSSYEQYFGPGTRLTVT.

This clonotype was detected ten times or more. CDR3 in DNA: TGCGCCAGCAGCTTGGGGCAGGGGGCAGAGACAGATACGCAGTATTTT. As protein: CASSLGQGAETDTQYF. The chain has TRBV5-1 and TRBJ2-3, with 8 bases aligning to TRBD1. This CDR3 comprises 16 residues. Germline lookup yields CDR1 SGHRS and CDR2 YFSETQ. The V segment lost 0 bases and the J segment 3 bases; nucleotides outside the gene matches: 6.

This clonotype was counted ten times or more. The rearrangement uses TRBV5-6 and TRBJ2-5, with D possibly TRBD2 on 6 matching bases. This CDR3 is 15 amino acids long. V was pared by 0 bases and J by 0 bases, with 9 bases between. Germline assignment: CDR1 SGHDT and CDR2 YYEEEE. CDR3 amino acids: CASSLGGLNQETQYF. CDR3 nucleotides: TGTGCCAGCAGCTTGGGAGGACTAAACCAAGAGACCCAGTACTTC.

The CDR3 DNA sequence: TGTGCCAGCAGTTTAAAACAGTACACCGGGGAGCTGTTTTTT. This translates into CASSLKQYTGELFF. This chain connects TRBV12-3 or TRBV12-4 to TRBJ2-2, with no clear D. The CDR3 has 14 residues. The germline V and J ends were trimmed by 2 bases and 3 bases, with 7 bases remaining between them.

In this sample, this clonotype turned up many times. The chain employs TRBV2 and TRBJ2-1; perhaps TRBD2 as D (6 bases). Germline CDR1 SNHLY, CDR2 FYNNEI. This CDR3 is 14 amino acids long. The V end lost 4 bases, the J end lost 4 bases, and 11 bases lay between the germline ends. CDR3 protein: CASSVSSDYNEQFF. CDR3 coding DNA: TGTGCCAGCAGTGTGTCTAGCGATTACAATGAGCAGTTCTTC. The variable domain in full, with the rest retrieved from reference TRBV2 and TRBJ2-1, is EPEVTQTPSHQVTQMGQEVILRCVPISNHLYFYWYRQILGQKVEFLVSFYNNEISEKSEIFDDQFSVERPDGSNFTLKIRSTKLEDSAMYFCASSVSSDYNEQFFGPGTRLTVL.

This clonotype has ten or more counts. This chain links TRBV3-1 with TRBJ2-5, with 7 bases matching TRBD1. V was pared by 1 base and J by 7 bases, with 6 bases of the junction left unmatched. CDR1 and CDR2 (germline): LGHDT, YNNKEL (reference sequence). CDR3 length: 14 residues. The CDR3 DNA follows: TGTGCCAGCAGCCAAGTCACAGGGGAAGTGACCCAGTACTTC. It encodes CASSQVTGEVTQYF.

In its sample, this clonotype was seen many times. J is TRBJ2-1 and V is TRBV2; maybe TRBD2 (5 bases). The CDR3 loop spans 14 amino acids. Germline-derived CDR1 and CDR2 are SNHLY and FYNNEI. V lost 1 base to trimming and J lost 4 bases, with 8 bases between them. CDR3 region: CASSEEDSYNEQFF. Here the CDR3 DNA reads TGTGCCAGCAGTGAAGAGGACTCTTACAATGAGCAGTTCTTC. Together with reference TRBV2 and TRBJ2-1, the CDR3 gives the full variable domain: EPEVTQTPSHQVTQMGQEVILRCVPISNHLYFYWYRQILGQKVEFLVSFYNNEISEKSEIFDDQFSVERPDGSNFTLKIRSTKLEDSAMYFCASSEEDSYNEQFFGPGTRLTVL.

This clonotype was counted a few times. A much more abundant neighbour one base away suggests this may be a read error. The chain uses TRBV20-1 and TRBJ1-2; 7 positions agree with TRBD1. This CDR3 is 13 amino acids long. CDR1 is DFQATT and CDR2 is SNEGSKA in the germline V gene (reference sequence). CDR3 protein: CSARQTGYYGYAF. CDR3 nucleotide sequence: TGCAGTGCTAGGCAGACAGGGTACTATGGCTACGCCTTC.

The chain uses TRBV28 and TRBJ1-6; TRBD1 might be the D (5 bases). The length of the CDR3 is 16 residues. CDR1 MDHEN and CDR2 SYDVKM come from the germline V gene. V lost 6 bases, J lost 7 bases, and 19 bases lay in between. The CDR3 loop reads CASSPLSGTGNSPLHF. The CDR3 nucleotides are TGTGCCAGCAGCCCTCTTTCCGGGACCGGGAATTCACCCCTCCACTTT.

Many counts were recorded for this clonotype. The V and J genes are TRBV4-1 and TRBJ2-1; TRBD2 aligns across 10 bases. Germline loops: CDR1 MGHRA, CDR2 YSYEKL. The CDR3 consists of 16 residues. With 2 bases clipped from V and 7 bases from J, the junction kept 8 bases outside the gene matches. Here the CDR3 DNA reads TGCGCCAGCAGCCAACCTCCGGGACTAGCGAGTAATGAGCAGTTCTTC. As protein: CASSQPPGLASNEQFF.

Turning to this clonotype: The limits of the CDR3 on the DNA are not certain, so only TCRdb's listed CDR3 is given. The CDR3 protein is CASSVAGGNGQPRHF. The chain uses TRBV28 and TRBJ1-5. The CDR3 is 15 amino acids long, termini counted. Germline lookup yields CDR1 MDHEN and CDR2 SYDVKM.

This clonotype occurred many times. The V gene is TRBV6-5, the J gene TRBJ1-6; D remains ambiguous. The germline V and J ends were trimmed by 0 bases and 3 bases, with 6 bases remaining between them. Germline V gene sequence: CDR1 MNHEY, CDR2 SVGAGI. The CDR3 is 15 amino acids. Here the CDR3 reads CASSYSQVYNSPLHF. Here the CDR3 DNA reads TGTGCCAGCAGTTACTCTCAGGTCTATAATTCACCCCTCCACTTT.